One sample yielded the 28 T cell receptor beta chains listed below, sequenced in a study of cytomegalovirus exposure and HLA in healthy donors. Both 60 Vbeta primers and 13 Jbeta primers went into the PCR. This table comes from immunoSEQ multiplex PCR, and its TCRdb copy is limited to in-frame clones, with some not included. The top ten hold roughly 2.3% of the sample, which has roughly 110,000 clones, approximately 79% seen once. The sample taken for sequencing was PBMCs. Receptor source: a man aged 18 to 30 in good health and CMV-seronegative.

This chain uses TRBV5-4 with TRBJ1-4, with TRBD1 as a possible D gene (5 bases). CDR1 and CDR2 (germline): SGHNT, YYREEE (reference sequence). The CDR3 is 16 residues long. The V end was cut by 0 bases, the J end by 6 bases, with 15 bases between. The CDR3 loop is CASSLAIGGADEKLFF. DNA of the CDR3: TGTGCCAGCAGCTTGGCCATCGGGGGAGCGGATGAAAAACTGTTTTTT.

CDR3 loop: CASSLDTGGRTDTQYF. DNA for the CDR3: TGTGCCAGCAGCTTAGATACGGGGGGGCGCACAGATACGCAGTATTTT. The chain links TRBV11-2 to TRBJ2-3; 8 bases are shared with TRBD2. The CDR3 is 16 residues long. The germline gives CDR1 SGHAT, CDR2 FQNNGV. After removal of 0 bases from V and 1 base from J, the junction contained 3 bases not matched to a gene.

The chain uses TRBV9 and TRBJ2-3, with 8 bases matching TRBD1. Trimming took 0 bases from V and 10 from J; bases not matched to a gene: 13. CDR1 and CDR2 from the germline V gene are SGDLS and YYNGEE. This CDR3 has 16 residues. The CDR3 DNA sequence: TGTGCCAGCAGCGTAGGGGCCACAGGGGGATACATCTCGCAGTATTTT. It encodes CASSVGATGGYISQYF.

This chain joins TRBV9 and TRBJ2-3; D might be TRBD2 (6 bases). Trimming pared 1 base from V and 3 bases from J, leaving 18 bases between. The CDR3 is made up of 17 amino acids. The germline CDR1 and CDR2 sequences are SGDLS and YYNGEE. As DNA, the CDR3 is TGTGCCAGCAGCGTAAGGGCCGGGGAGGTTTGGACAGATACGCAGTATTTT. It is translated as CASSVRAGEVWTDTQYF.

This chain joins TRBV5-4 and TRBJ1-5, with 9 bases matching TRBD1. Per germline, CDR1 SGHNT and CDR2 YYREEE (reference sequence). CDR3 length: 14 residues. V shed 2 bases, J shed 6 bases, and the junction held 3 bases outside the gene matches. The CDR3, as DNA: TGTGCCAGCAGCTTACAGGGGGCCGGTCAGCCCCAGCATTTT. Translation: CASSLQGAGQPQHF.

This rearrangement joins TRBV28 to TRBJ1-1; possible D gene TRBD1, 5 bases. The germline gives CDR1 MDHEN, CDR2 SYDVKM. Trimming cost V 4 bases and J 10 bases, with 16 bases left between them. The CDR3 sequence is 13 residues long. CDR3 protein: CASSSGPLIGAFF. DNA of the CDR3: TGTGCCAGCAGTTCAGGGCCGCTAATAGGAGCTTTCTTT. The variable domain in full, completed from reference TRBV28 and TRBJ1-1, reads DVKVTQSSRYLVKRTGEKVFLECVQDMDHENMFWYRQDPGLGLRLIYFSYDVKMKEKGDIPEGYSVSREKKERFSLILESASTNQTSMYLCASSSGPLIGAFFGQGTRLTVV.

This rearrangement joins TRBV27 to TRBJ2-7, with a possible D match to TRBD2 (6 bases). Germline loops: CDR1 MNHEY, CDR2 SMNVEV (reference sequence). Trimming stripped 11 bases from V and 3 bases from J, with 14 bases between. This CDR3 region has 12 residues. The CDR3 DNA reads TGTGCCGTGGGAGGTAAAGTCTACGAGCAGTACTTC. Its protein product is CAVGGKVYEQYF.

The chain couples TRBV6-5 to TRBJ2-5, with 11 bases identical to TRBD1. TRBJ2-7 matches the DNA end more closely, so the J call is doubtful. In germline, CDR1 is MNHEY, CDR2 SVGAGI. CDR3 size: 15 residues. CDR3 DNA sequence: TGTGCCAGCAGTCGACAAGGGACAGGGGGCTACGAGCAGTACTTC. Translated: CASSRQGTGGYEQYF.

DNA of the CDR3: TGTGCCAGCCTCAGGGACAGACCGAACTATGGCTACACCTTC. This codes for CASLRDRPNYGYTF. This rearrangement joins TRBV19 to TRBJ1-2, with 7 bases that match TRBD1. Per the germline V gene, CDR1 is LNHDA and CDR2 is SQIVND (reference sequence). This CDR3 has 14 residues. The J segment lost 2 bases and the V segment lost 9 bases, leaving 9 bases of the junction unmatched.

The V call is TRBV7-6, the J call TRBJ2-2; TRBD2 might be the D (6 bases). Trimming stripped 7 bases from V and 6 bases from J, with 21 bases between. CDR3 length: 16 residues. Per germline, CDR1 SGHVS and CDR2 FNYEAQ. CDR3 nucleotide sequence: TGTGCCAGCAAACAAGGGGCAGGGAGGTGGTCCGGGGAGCTGTTTTTT. It translates to CASKQGAGRWSGELFF.

The CDR3 DNA sequence: TGCGCCAGCAGCGGGGGACAGGGGGGCCATGGCTACACCTTC. Translated: CASSGGQGGHGYTF. The rearrangement links TRBV5-1 to TRBJ1-2; TRBD1 agrees at 11 bases. CDR1 is SGHRS and CDR2 is YFSETQ in the germline V gene. The CDR3 is 14 residues long. J lost 6 bases, V lost 4 bases, and 5 bases had no gene match.

This chain connects TRBV19 to TRBJ1-2, with D perhaps matching TRBD1 (5 bases). The germline V gene encodes CDR1 LNHDA and CDR2 SQIVND (reference sequence). The V gene lost 3 bases and the J gene lost 5 bases, with 16 bases spanning the gap. The CDR3 sequence is 15 residues long. CDR3 amino acids: CASSMSQVGRYGYTF. The CDR3 DNA is TGTGCCAGTAGTATGTCACAGGTGGGCCGTTATGGCTACACCTTC. Drawing the rest from reference TRBV19 and TRBJ1-2, the complete variable domain is DGGITQSPKYLFRKEGQNVTLSCEQNLNHDAMYWYRQDPGQGLRLIYYSQIVNDFQKGDIAEGYSVSREKKESFPLTVTSAQKNPTAFYLCASSMSQVGRYGYTFGSGTRLTVV.

The V and J genes are TRBV5-1 and TRBJ1-4; the match to TRBD1 covers 9 bases. With 4 bases clipped from V and 7 bases from J, the junction kept 8 bases outside the gene matches. The CDR3 length is 15 residues. Germline CDR1 reads SGHRS; CDR2 reads YFSETQ. CDR3 loop: CASSGNTGGVEKLFF. CDR3 coding DNA: TGCGCCAGCAGCGGAAACACAGGGGGCGTTGAAAAACTGTTTTTT.

The V gene is TRBV11-3, the J gene TRBJ2-2; D not resolved. With 2 bases removed from V and 7 bases from J, the gap between germline ends came to 5 bases. The germline gives CDR1 SGHNT, CDR2 YENEEA. The CDR3 runs 12 residues. The CDR3 DNA follows: TGTGCCAGCAGCTTACGGGTCGGGGAGCTGTTTTTT. It codes for CASSLRVGELFF.

This chain joins TRBV19 and TRBJ1-1, with 9 positions matching TRBD1. The CDR3 spans 15 residues. Germline trimming cut 7 bases from V and 4 bases from J; bases unmatched to any gene: 10. CDR1 and CDR2 (germline): LNHDA, SQIVND (reference sequence). CDR3 bases: TGTGCCAGTAACATACTGACAGGGGGGGGCACTGAAGCTTTCTTT. Protein product: CASNILTGGGTEAFF.

The J gene is TRBJ1-1, the V gene TRBV4-3, with TRBD1 identical over 11 bases. Per germline, CDR1 LGHNA and CDR2 YSLEER. The CDR3 consists of 16 residues. Germline trimming cut 3 bases from V and 4 bases from J; bases unmatched to any gene: 7. CDR3 residues: CASSHGQGAGFTEAFF. The CDR3, as DNA: TGCGCCAGCAGCCATGGACAGGGGGCAGGATTCACTGAAGCTTTCTTT.

This chain connects TRBV19 to TRBJ2-1, with 7 bases identical to TRBD1. This CDR3 is 14 amino acids long. Looked up from germline, CDR1 is LNHDA and CDR2 is SQIVND (reference sequence). The junction had 4 bases not matched to a gene; V was cut back by 5 bases and J by 3 bases. The CDR3 DNA is TGTGCCAGTAGTCAAAACAGGGGCTACAATGAGCAGTTCTTC. Residues: CASSQNRGYNEQFF. Together with reference TRBV19 and TRBJ2-1, the CDR3 gives the full variable domain: DGGITQSPKYLFRKEGQNVTLSCEQNLNHDAMYWYRQDPGQGLRLIYYSQIVNDFQKGDIAEGYSVSREKKESFPLTVTSAQKNPTAFYLCASSQNRGYNEQFFGPGTRLTVL.

This clone was detected a few times. The V and J genes are TRBV18 and TRBJ1-2; tentatively, D is TRBD1 (5 bases). CDR1 and CDR2 (germline): KGHSH, LQKENI. V lost 0 bases, J lost 3 bases, and 14 bases lay in between. The CDR3 is 16 residues long. CDR3: CASSPPLGTRDYGYTF. The CDR3 region has the DNA TGTGCCAGCTCACCACCGTTGGGAACCAGGGACTATGGCTACACCTTC.

The chain joins TRBV2 to TRBJ2-5; TRBD1 might be the D (5 bases). The CDR3 totals 16 residues. Germline V gene data show CDR1 as SNHLY and CDR2 as FYNNEI. V lost 3 bases and J lost 1, with 15 bases in between. DNA for the CDR3: TGTGCCAGCAGTGAGAGCACAACAGGCGCCCAAGAGACCCAGTACTTC. Protein sequence: CASSESTTGAQETQYF.

The chain combines TRBV7-2 with TRBJ2-7; D possibly corresponds to TRBD1 (5 bases). Germline-derived CDR1 and CDR2 are SGHTA and FQGNSA. Trimming took 4 bases from V and 4 from J, leaving 8 bases between them. The CDR3 spans 12 residues. As DNA, the CDR3 is TGTGCCAGCAGCTCCCCAGGGTACGAGCAGTACTTC. It translates to CASSSPGYEQYF.

V usage is TRBV5-4 and J usage is TRBJ2-1; tentatively, D is TRBD2 (7 bases). Trimming took off 4 bases at V and 7 bases at J, with 18 bases between the two ends. Per the germline V gene, CDR1 is SGHNT and CDR2 is YYREEE (reference sequence). This CDR3 comprises 15 residues. Here the CDR3 reads CASSPLRGAGNEQFF. The CDR3 nucleotides are TGTGCCAGCAGCCCTCTCCGGGGGGCCGGGAATGAGCAGTTCTTC.

The chain recombines TRBV7-2 with TRBJ2-7, with TRBD2 identical over 11 bases. This CDR3 contains 15 residues. From germline, CDR1 is SGHTA and CDR2 FQGNSA. Germline trimming cut 4 bases from V and 4 bases from J; bases unmatched to any gene: 6. The CDR3 nucleotides are TGTGCCAGCAGCTCAAGACTAGCGGGGCTGTACGAGCAGTACTTC. Protein sequence: CASSSRLAGLYEQYF.

This clone was found once. V is TRBV27 and J is TRBJ2-3, with TRBD2 matching 9 bases. The ends lost 3 bases at V and 2 bases at J; junction bases unmatched: 3. From germline, CDR1 is MNHEY and CDR2 SMNVEV (reference sequence). CDR3 length: 15 amino acids. The CDR3 spells CASSFGGGATDTQYF. The CDR3 DNA reads as TGTGCCAGCAGTTTCGGCGGGGGGGCCACAGATACGCAGTATTTT.

This clone has only one observation. This chain connects TRBV5-1 to TRBJ2-7; tentative D call: TRBD2 (5 bases). The germline gives CDR1 SGHRS, CDR2 YFSETQ. The CDR3 loop spans 15 amino acids. V gave up 1 base and J gave up 3 bases, with 14 bases separating them. CDR3 in DNA: TGCGCCAGCAGCTTGTCGGCACTACGGGGCTACGAGCAGTACTTC. Translating it yields CASSLSALRGYEQYF. The variable domain in full, completed from reference TRBV5-1 and TRBJ2-7, reads KAGVTQTPRYLIKTRGQQVTLSCSPISGHRSVSWYQQTPGQGLQFLFEYFSETQRNKGNFPGRFSGRQFSNSRSEMNVSTLELGDSALYLCASSLSALRGYEQYFGPGTRLTVT.

This clone was seen just once. Other DNA sequences in this specimen translate into the identical CDR3. The chain is built from TRBV5-1 and TRBJ2-7; perhaps TRBD2 as D (6 bases). CDR3 length equals 14 residues. Germline CDR1 SGHRS, CDR2 YFSETQ. The V gene lost 6 bases and the J gene lost 7 bases, with 20 bases spanning the gap. CDR3 in DNA: TGCGCCAGCACCCCCCTAGTGGTGGGGGGAGAGCAGTACTTC. As protein: CASTPLVVGGEQYF.

The chain combines TRBV28 with TRBJ2-7; tentatively, D is TRBD2 (5 bases). CDR1 is MDHEN and CDR2 is SYDVKM in the germline V gene. Trimming stripped 6 bases from V and 0 bases from J, with 6 bases between. The CDR3 extends over 12 amino acids. The CDR3 DNA follows: TGTGCCAGCAGGAGCGGCTCCTACGAGCAGTACTTC. Its translation: CASRSGSYEQYF.

The rearrangement uses TRBV6-5 and TRBJ2-1; no definite D call. CDR1 and CDR2 (germline): MNHEY, SVGAGI. This CDR3 spans 11 amino acids. Trimming took off 11 bases at V and 7 bases at J, with 12 bases between the two ends. CDR3 in amino acids: CARPTPNEQFF. CDR3 nucleotide sequence: TGTGCCCGCCCCACTCCGAATGAGCAGTTCTTC.

The V gene is TRBV15, the J gene TRBJ1-5; TRBD1 matches at 7 bases. V was clipped by 8 bases and J by 5 bases; unmatched bases: 12. The CDR3 is made up of 15 amino acids. Germline V gives CDR1 LNHNV, CDR2 YYDKDF (reference sequence). The CDR3 sequence: CATEELGDSHQPQHF. CDR3 coding DNA: TGTGCCACCGAGGAGTTGGGGGACAGCCATCAGCCCCAGCATTTT. The full variable domain, completed using reference TRBV15 and TRBJ1-5, is DAMVIQNPRYQVTQFGKPVTLSCSQTLNHNVMYWYQQKSSQAPKLLFHYYDKDFNNEADTPDNFQSRRPNTSFCFLDIRSPGLGDTAMYLCATEELGDSHQPQHFGDGTRLSIL.